The T cell receptor beta chain described here comes from a study of control samples from healthy donors and cancer patients. Assay: immunoSEQ multiplex PCR; the TCRdb copy retains only in-frame clones and omits some. The sample has 90,000 to 150,000 clones; around 89% are singletons. Germline CDR1 ENHRY, CDR2 SYGVKD. With V trimmed by 4 bases and J by 5 bases, 2 bases remained unmatched. This CDR3 is 13 amino acids long. The clonotype was recovered from a middle-aged man in good health. The sequenced material came from blood. The chain carries TRBV10-3 and TRBJ1-1, with 9 bases identical to TRBD1. Here the CDR3 reads CAISATGGTEAFF. CDR3 DNA sequence: TGTGCCATCAGTGCGACAGGGGGTACTGAAGCTTTCTTT.